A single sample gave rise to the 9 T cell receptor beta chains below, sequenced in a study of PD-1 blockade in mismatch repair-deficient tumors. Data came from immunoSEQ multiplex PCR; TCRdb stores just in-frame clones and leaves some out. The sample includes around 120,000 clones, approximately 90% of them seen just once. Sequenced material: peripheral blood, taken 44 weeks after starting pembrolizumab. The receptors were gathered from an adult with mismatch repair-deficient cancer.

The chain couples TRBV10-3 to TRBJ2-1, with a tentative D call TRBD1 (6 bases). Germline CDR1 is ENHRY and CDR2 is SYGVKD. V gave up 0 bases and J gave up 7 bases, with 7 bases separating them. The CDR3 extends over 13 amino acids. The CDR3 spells CAISESTGNEQFF. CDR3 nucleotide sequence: TGTGCCATCAGTGAGTCGACAGGAAATGAGCAGTTCTTC.

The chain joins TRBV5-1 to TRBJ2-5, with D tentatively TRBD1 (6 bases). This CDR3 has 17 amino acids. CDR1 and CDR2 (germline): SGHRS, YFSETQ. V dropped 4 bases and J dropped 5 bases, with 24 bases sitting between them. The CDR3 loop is CASSLDRRRSMGETQYF. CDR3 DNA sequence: TGCGCCAGCAGCCTAGACAGGCGTCGAAGTATGGGGGAGACCCAGTACTTC. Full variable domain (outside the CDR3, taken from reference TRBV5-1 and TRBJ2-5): KAGVTQTPRYLIKTRGQQVTLSCSPISGHRSVSWYQQTPGQGLQFLFEYFSETQRNKGNFPGRFSGRQFSNSRSEMNVSTLELGDSALYLCASSLDRRRSMGETQYFGPGTRLLVL.

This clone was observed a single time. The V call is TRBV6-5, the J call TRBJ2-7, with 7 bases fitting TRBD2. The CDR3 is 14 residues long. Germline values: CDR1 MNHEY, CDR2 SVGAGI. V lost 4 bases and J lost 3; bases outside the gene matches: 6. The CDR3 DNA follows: TGTGCCAGCAGTTTCAGGGAGGGGAGCTACGAGCAGTACTTC. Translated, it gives CASSFREGSYEQYF.

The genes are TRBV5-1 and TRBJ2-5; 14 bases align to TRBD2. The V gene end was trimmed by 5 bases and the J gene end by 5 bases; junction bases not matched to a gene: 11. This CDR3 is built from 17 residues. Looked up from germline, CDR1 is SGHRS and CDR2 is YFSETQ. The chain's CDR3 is CASSPGTSGSRKETQYF. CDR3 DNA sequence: TGCGCCAGCAGTCCAGGGACTAGCGGGAGTAGGAAGGAGACCCAGTACTTC.

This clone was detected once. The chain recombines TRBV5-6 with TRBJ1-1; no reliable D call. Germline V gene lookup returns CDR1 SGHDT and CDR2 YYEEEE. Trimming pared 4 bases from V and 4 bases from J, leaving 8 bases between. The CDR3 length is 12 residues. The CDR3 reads CASSVFTTEAFF. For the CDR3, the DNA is TGTGCCAGCAGCGTTTTTACCACTGAAGCTTTCTTT.

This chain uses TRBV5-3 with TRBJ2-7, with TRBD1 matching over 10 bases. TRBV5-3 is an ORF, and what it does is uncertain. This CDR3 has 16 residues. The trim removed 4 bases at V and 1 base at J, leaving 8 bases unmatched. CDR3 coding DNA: TGTGCCAGAAGCCCCCGGGACAGGGGCGTTTCCTACGAGCAGTACTTC. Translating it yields CARSPRDRGVSYEQYF.

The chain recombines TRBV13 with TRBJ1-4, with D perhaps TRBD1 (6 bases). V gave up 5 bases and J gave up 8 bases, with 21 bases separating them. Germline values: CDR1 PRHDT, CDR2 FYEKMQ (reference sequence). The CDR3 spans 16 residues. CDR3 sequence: CASSVWTMQGREKLFF. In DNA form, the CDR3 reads TGTGCCAGCAGCGTATGGACCATGCAGGGGAGGGAAAAACTGTTTTTT.

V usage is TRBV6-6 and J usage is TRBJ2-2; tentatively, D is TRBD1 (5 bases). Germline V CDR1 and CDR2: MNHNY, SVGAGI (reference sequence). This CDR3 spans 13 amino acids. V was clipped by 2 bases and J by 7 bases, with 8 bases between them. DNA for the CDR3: TGTGCCAGCAGTTACGGCAGGGTCGGGGAGCTGTTTTTT. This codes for CASSYGRVGELFF.

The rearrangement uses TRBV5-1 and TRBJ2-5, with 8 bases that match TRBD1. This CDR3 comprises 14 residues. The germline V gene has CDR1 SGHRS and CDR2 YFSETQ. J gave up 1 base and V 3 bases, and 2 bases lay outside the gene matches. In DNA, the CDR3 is TGCGCCAGCAGCTCGGGGACAGGCCAAGAGACCCAGTACTTC. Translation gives CASSSGTGQETQYF.